There are many counts of the clone carrying this T cell receptor beta chain. Antigen unknown. The cDNA was synthesized by 5'RACE incorporating 10-nucleotide random UMIs. TCRdb itself ran the 5' RACE reads through MiXCR, one entry per CDR3 protein. The sample contains approximately 59,000 distinct CDR3 sequences, around 5% of which appear only once. The sample comes from a study of neurological immune-mediated disorders. Broader study findings: While HTLV-1-associated myelopathy showed the greatest TCR clonal expansion, multiple sclerosis showed the least, falling below healthy controls. The multiple sclerosis repertoire cluster was not associated with any clinical or MRI feature.

The clonotype originates from a human donor with multiple sclerosis. The donor label of this sample is uncertain. Input material: PBMCs.

CDR3 region: CASSQGTKNTGELFF. For the CDR3, the DNA is TGTGCCAGCAGCCAAGGGACAAAAAACACCGGGGAGCTGTTTTTT. V and J are TRBV14 and TRBJ2-2; TRBD1 is a possible D gene (5 bases). Trimming left V 1 base short and J 2 bases short, with 8 bases between. The CDR3 spans 15 residues. CDR1 and CDR2 from the germline V gene are SGHDN and FVKESK. Combining the CDR3 with reference TRBV14 and TRBJ2-2 gives the whole variable domain EAGVTQFPSHSVIEKGQTVTLRCDPISGHDNLYWYRRVMGKEIKFLLHFVKESKQDESGMPNNRFLAERTGGTYSTLKVQPAELEDSGVYFCASSQGTKNTGELFFGEGSRLTVL.